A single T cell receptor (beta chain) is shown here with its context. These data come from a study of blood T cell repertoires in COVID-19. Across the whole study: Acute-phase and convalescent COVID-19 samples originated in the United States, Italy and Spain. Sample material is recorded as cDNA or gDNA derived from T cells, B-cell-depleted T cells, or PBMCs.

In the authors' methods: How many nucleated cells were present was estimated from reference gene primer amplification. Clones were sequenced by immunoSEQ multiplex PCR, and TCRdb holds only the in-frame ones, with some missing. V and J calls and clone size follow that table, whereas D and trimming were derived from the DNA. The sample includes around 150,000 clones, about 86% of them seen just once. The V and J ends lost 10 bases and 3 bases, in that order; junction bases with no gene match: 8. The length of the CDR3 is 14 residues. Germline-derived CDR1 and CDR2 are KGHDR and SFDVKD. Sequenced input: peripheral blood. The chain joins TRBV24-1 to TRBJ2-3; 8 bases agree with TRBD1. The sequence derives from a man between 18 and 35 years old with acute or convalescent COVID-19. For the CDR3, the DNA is TGTGCCACTAGACGGACAGGGAGTACAGATACGCAGTATTTT. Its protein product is CATRRTGSTDTQYF.